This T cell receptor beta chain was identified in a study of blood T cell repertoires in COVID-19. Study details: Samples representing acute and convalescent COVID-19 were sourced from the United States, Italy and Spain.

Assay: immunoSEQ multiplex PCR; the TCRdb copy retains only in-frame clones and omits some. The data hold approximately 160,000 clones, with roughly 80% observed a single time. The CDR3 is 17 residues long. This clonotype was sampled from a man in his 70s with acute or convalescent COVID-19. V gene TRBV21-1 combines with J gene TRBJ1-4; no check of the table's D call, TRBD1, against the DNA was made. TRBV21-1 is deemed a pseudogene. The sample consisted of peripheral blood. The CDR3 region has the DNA TGTGCCAGCAGCAAAAGCACCGTGGGGCGGAATGGTGAAAAACTGTTTTTT. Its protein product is CASSKSTVGRNGEKLFF.